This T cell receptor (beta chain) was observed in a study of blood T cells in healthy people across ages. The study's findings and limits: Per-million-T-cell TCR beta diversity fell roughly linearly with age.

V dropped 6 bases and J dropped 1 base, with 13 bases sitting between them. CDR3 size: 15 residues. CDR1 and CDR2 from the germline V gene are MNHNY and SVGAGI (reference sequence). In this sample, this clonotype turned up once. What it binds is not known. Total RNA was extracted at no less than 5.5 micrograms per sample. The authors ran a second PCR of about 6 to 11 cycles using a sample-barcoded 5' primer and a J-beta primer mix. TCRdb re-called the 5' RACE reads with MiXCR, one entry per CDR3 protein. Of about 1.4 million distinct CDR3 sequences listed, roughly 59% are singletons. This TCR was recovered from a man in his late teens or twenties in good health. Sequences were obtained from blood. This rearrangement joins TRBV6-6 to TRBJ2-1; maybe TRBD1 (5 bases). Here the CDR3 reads CASSRGQESYNEQFF. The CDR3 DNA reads TGTGCCAGCAGCCGAGGACAAGAATCCTACAATGAGCAGTTCTTC.